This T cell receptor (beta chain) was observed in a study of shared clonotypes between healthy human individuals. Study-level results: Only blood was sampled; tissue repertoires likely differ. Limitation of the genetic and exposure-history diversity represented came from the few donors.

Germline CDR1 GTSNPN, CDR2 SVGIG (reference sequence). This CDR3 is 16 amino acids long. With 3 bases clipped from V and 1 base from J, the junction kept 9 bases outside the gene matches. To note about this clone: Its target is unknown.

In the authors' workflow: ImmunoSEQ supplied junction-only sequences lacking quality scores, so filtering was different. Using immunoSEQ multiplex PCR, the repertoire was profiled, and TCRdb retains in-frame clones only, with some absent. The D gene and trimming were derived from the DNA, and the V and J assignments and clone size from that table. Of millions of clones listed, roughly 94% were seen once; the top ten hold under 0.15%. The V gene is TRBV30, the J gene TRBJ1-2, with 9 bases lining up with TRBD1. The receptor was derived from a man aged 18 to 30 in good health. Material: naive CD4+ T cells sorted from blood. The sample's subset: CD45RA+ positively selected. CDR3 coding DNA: TGTGCCTGGAGCCCCCTAACAGGGGGCTATAACTATGGCTACACCTTC. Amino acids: CAWSPLTGGYNYGYTF.